These 28 T cell receptor beta chains originate from one sample sequenced in a study of shared clonotypes between healthy human individuals. Positively selected for CCR7, the CD45RO-negative cells used as naive CD8 cells excluded terminally differentiated effector memory CD45RA+ cells. The protocol was immunoSEQ multiplex PCR, while the TCRdb copy is restricted to in-frame clones and leaves out a portion. The sample consists of 2 million to 2.5 million clones, approximately 94% of them appearing once. Specimen: naive CD8+ T cells sorted from blood. The receptor source for this set is a man between 18 and 35 years old in good health.

V and J are TRBV28 and TRBJ2-5; 10 bases are shared with TRBD2. The CDR3 runs to 18 residues. V lost 3 bases, J lost 3 bases, and 13 bases stayed unmatched. Germline V lookup: CDR1 MDHEN, CDR2 SYDVKM. CDR3 DNA sequence: TGTGCCAGCAGTTTCTCTAGCGGGGGCTTGACTTTAAAAGAGACCCAGTACTTC. Translation gives CASSFSSGGLTLKETQYF. Using reference TRBV28 and TRBJ2-5 for the parts outside the CDR3, the full variable domain is DVKVTQSSRYLVKRTGEKVFLECVQDMDHENMFWYRQDPGLGLRLIYFSYDVKMKEKGDIPEGYSVSREKKERFSLILESASTNQTSMYLCASSFSSGGLTLKETQYFGPGTRLLVL.

The chain employs TRBV11-2 and TRBJ2-1; 7 nucleotides align to TRBD1. Germline V lookup: CDR1 SGHAT, CDR2 FQNNGV. Losses at the gene ends were 5 bases for V and 8 bases for J; bases not matched to a gene: 12. CDR3 length equals 15 residues. In DNA, the CDR3 is TGTGCCAGCAGCCCAATGACAGGGAGTTACGATGAGCAGTTCTTC. Translated: CASSPMTGSYDEQFF.

The chain recombines TRBV5-1 with TRBJ1-2, with D unclear. Germline V gene sequence: CDR1 SGHRS, CDR2 YFSETQ. The CDR3 is made up of 15 amino acids. The V end was cut by 1 base, the J end by 3 bases, with 13 bases between. This CDR3 is CASSLLAGRDYGYTF. CDR3 DNA sequence: TGCGCCAGCAGCTTGCTAGCCGGGAGGGACTATGGCTACACCTTC.

Points on this clone: Within the sample, other DNA sequences also encode this same CDR3. V usage is TRBV19 and J usage is TRBJ2-7, with a possible D match to TRBD2 (6 bases). The CDR3 loop spans 14 amino acids. The germline V gene encodes CDR1 LNHDA and CDR2 SQIVND (reference sequence). Trimming removed 5 bases at V and 4 bases at J, with 15 bases between. This chain's CDR3 is CASSPGLGSYEQYF. As DNA, the CDR3 is TGTGCCAGTAGTCCGGGACTTGGATCTTACGAGCAGTACTTC. The full variable domain, rest sourced from reference TRBV19 and TRBJ2-7, is DGGITQSPKYLFRKEGQNVTLSCEQNLNHDAMYWYRQDPGQGLRLIYYSQIVNDFQKGDIAEGYSVSREKKESFPLTVTSAQKNPTAFYLCASSPGLGSYEQYFGPGTRLTVT.

CDR3 sequence: CAISEAGVRGANVLTF. The CDR3, as DNA: TGTGCCATCAGTGAGGCAGGGGTTCGCGGGGCCAACGTCCTGACTTTC. The V gene is TRBV10-3, the J gene TRBJ2-6; TRBD1 might be the D (6 bases). Germline CDR1 is ENHRY and CDR2 is SYGVKD. The CDR3 contains 16 residues. Trimming left V 2 bases short and J 4 bases short, with 12 bases between.

This clone has just one count. The chain carries TRBV7-8 and TRBJ1-5; no clear D. Germline V gene sequence: CDR1 SGHVS, CDR2 FQNEAQ. V shed 1 base and J shed 3 bases, with 7 bases lying between them. The CDR3 has 14 amino acids. The CDR3 loop reads CASSLGAVNQPQHF. The CDR3 coding sequence is TGTGCCAGCAGCTTAGGTGCTGTCAATCAGCCCCAGCATTTT.

V is TRBV4-1 and J is TRBJ1-6, with 7 bases identical to TRBD1. V lost 4 bases to trimming and J lost 8 bases; unmatched junction nucleotides: 11. This CDR3 is built from 16 residues. Germline assignment: CDR1 MGHRA and CDR2 YSYEKL. CDR3 in amino acids: CASSPGMGTADSPLHF. CDR3 DNA sequence: TGCGCCAGCAGCCCCGGTATGGGGACAGCAGATTCACCCCTCCACTTT.

A word on this clone: This specimen includes other DNA sequences encoding the same CDR3. The genes are TRBV27 and TRBJ1-2; 9 nucleotides match TRBD1. V gave up 2 bases and J gave up 5 bases; unmatched junction bases: 0. In germline, CDR1 is MNHEY, CDR2 SMNVEV (reference sequence). This CDR3 has 13 residues. The CDR3, as DNA: TGTGCCAGCAGTTTAGGGACAGGGTATGGCTACACCTTC. Translated: CASSLGTGYGYTF.

CDR3 residues: CASSLDSGGELFF. CDR3 nucleotide sequence: TGCGCCAGCAGCCTCGACTCTGGCGGGGAGCTGTTTTTT. The chain carries TRBV4-3 and TRBJ2-2; D is ambiguous. The germline gives CDR1 LGHNA, CDR2 YSLEER. Deletions cut 4 bases from V and 7 bases from J, with 10 bases between. The CDR3 is made up of 13 amino acids.

This sequence joins TRBV6-6 and TRBJ2-7, with 9 nucleotides matching TRBD2. The germline gives CDR1 MNHNY, CDR2 SVGAGI (reference sequence). The CDR3 has 16 amino acids. V was clipped by 5 bases and J by 4 bases; unmatched bases: 12. The CDR3 bases are TGTGCCAGCAGTAGGACTCCCGGGACTAGCTTATACGAGCAGTACTTC. Encoded protein: CASSRTPGTSLYEQYF.

The rearrangement uses TRBV6-5 and TRBJ2-5, with D perhaps TRBD2 (5 bases). The CDR3 has 13 amino acids. V gave up 6 bases and J gave up 2 bases, with 10 bases separating them. Germline V gene data show CDR1 as MNHEY and CDR2 as SVGAGI. CDR3 in amino acids: CASRSGNQETQYF. CDR3 DNA: TGTGCCAGCAGGTCCGGGAATCAAGAGACCCAGTACTTC.

This clone was picked up one time. The chain combines TRBV7-6 with TRBJ1-1; 9 positions match TRBD1. The V segment lost 5 bases and the J segment 4 bases; nucleotides outside the gene matches: 8. The CDR3 has 15 residues. Germline CDR1 and CDR2: SGHVS and FNYEAQ. This chain's CDR3 is CASSQWPGQGTEAFF. For the CDR3, the DNA is TGTGCCAGCAGCCAATGGCCGGGACAGGGCACTGAAGCTTTCTTT.

This chain uses TRBV7-9 with TRBJ2-7, with D possibly being TRBD1 (5 bases). Trimming cost V 0 bases and J 6 bases, with 9 bases left between them. Germline V gives CDR1 SEHNR, CDR2 FQNEAQ (reference sequence). CDR3 length: 13 residues. The CDR3 is CASSLAQGAEQYF. For the CDR3, the DNA is TGTGCCAGCAGCTTAGCCCAGGGTGCCGAGCAGTACTTC. Filled out from reference TRBV7-9 and TRBJ2-7, the complete variable domain reads DTGVSQNPRHKITKRGQNVTFRCDPISEHNRLYWYRQTLGQGPEFLTYFQNEAQLEKSRLLSDRFSAERPKGSFSTLEIQRTEQGDSAMYLCASSLAQGAEQYFGPGTRLTVT.

The J gene is TRBJ1-3, the V gene TRBV30; 8 positions match TRBD1. CDR1 and CDR2 (germline): GTSNPN, SVGIG (reference sequence). The CDR3 consists of 17 residues. The ends lost 4 bases at V and 2 bases at J; junction bases unmatched: 13. CDR3 nucleotide sequence: TGTGCCTGGACTGGGACAGGCCCAGCAGGGGCTGGAAACACCATATATTTT. As protein: CAWTGTGPAGAGNTIYF.

On this clone itself: Other DNA sequences from this sample encode an identical CDR3 as well. V and J are TRBV27 and TRBJ2-7; 7 bases match TRBD2. V trimming: 3 bases; J trimming: 0 bases; junction bases outside the gene matches: 2. Germline V lookup: CDR1 MNHEY, CDR2 SMNVEV (reference sequence). This CDR3 contains 14 residues. The DNA for the CDR3 is TGTGCCAGCAGTTTGGGGAGGGACTCCTACGAGCAGTACTTC. This sequence encodes CASSLGRDSYEQYF.

This clone was found once. CDR3 sequence reads: CASSQVRGRGNTEAFF. CDR3 in DNA: TGCGCCAGCAGCCAGGTCAGGGGGCGCGGAAACACTGAAGCTTTCTTT. The genes are TRBV4-1 and TRBJ1-1, with TRBD1 matching over 8 bases. The CDR3 length is 16 residues. The V and J ends lost 3 bases and 2 bases, in that order; junction bases with no gene match: 8. In germline, CDR1 is MGHRA, CDR2 YSYEKL.

This clone was recorded once. V and J are TRBV7-2 and TRBJ1-3; tentatively, D is TRBD1 (5 bases). V lost 5 bases to trimming and J lost 4 bases, with 18 bases between them. This CDR3 region has 16 residues. Germline loops: CDR1 SGHTA, CDR2 FQGNSA. The CDR3: CASSIRATLPGNTIYF. The CDR3, as DNA: TGTGCCAGCAGCATCAGGGCGACCTTACCCGGAAACACCATATATTTT.

The rearrangement uses TRBV27 and TRBJ1-2; D remains ambiguous. Germline V gene data show CDR1 as MNHEY and CDR2 as SMNVEV (reference sequence). This CDR3 is built from 13 residues. V was clipped by 5 bases and J by 2 bases, with 9 bases between them. The chain's CDR3 is CASSVRVNYGYTF. For the CDR3, the DNA is TGTGCCAGCAGTGTAAGGGTCAACTATGGCTACACCTTC.

This chain joins TRBV7-9 and TRBJ1-5; the D is unclear. Germline lookup yields CDR1 SEHNR and CDR2 FQNEAQ (reference sequence). Between the trimmed V and J ends, which lost 0 bases and 5 bases, there was a span of 2 bases. This CDR3 contains 12 residues. Here the CDR3 reads CASSLAYQPQHF. CDR3 DNA: TGTGCCAGCAGCTTAGCGTATCAGCCCCAGCATTTT. The full variable domain, its missing parts supplied by reference TRBV7-9 and TRBJ1-5, is DTGVSQNPRHKITKRGQNVTFRCDPISEHNRLYWYRQTLGQGPEFLTYFQNEAQLEKSRLLSDRFSAERPKGSFSTLEIQRTEQGDSAMYLCASSLAYQPQHFGDGTRLSIL.

The chain combines TRBV7-9 with TRBJ2-2; no definite D call. Trimming cost V 6 bases and J 3 bases, with 14 bases left between them. Germline CDR1 reads SEHNR; CDR2 reads FQNEAQ (reference sequence). The CDR3 runs to 15 residues. The CDR3 nucleotides are TGTGCCAGCAGTTCCCCTCCACCTTACACCGGGGAGCTGTTTTTT. It specifies CASSSPPPYTGELFF. The variable domain in full, completed from reference TRBV7-9 and TRBJ2-2, reads DTGVSQNPRHKITKRGQNVTFRCDPISEHNRLYWYRQTLGQGPEFLTYFQNEAQLEKSRLLSDRFSAERPKGSFSTLEIQRTEQGDSAMYLCASSSPPPYTGELFFGEGSRLTVL.

The chain has TRBV2 and TRBJ1-1; TRBD1 is a possible D gene (5 bases). The CDR3 consists of 13 residues. CDR1 and CDR2 from the germline V gene are SNHLY and FYNNEI. The germline V and J ends were trimmed by 3 bases and 5 bases, with 10 bases remaining between them. The CDR3 reads CASSDGAHTEAFF. The CDR3 DNA is TGTGCCAGCAGTGATGGGGCACATACTGAAGCTTTCTTT.

V usage is TRBV7-9 and J usage is TRBJ2-7; 14 positions match TRBD2. The trim removed 1 base at V and 6 bases at J, leaving 8 bases unmatched. In germline, CDR1 is SEHNR, CDR2 FQNEAQ (reference sequence). CDR3 length: 17 residues. CDR3 sequence reads: CASSLDEKGLAGGEQYF. CDR3 nucleotide sequence: TGTGCCAGCAGCTTAGACGAGAAAGGACTAGCGGGAGGCGAGCAGTACTTC. Combining the CDR3 with reference TRBV7-9 and TRBJ2-7 gives the whole variable domain DTGVSQNPRHKITKRGQNVTFRCDPISEHNRLYWYRQTLGQGPEFLTYFQNEAQLEKSRLLSDRFSAERPKGSFSTLEIQRTEQGDSAMYLCASSLDEKGLAGGEQYFGPGTRLTVT.

The V call is TRBV2, the J call TRBJ2-5, with TRBD2 as a possible D gene (6 bases). V was shortened by 1 base and J by 2 bases, with 8 bases between the two germline ends. Germline CDR1 and CDR2: SNHLY and FYNNEI. This CDR3 is 14 amino acids long. DNA for the CDR3: TGTGCCAGCAGTGAAGGCGGGGTTCAAGAGACCCAGTACTTC. Residues: CASSEGGVQETQYF.

The chain combines TRBV7-9 with TRBJ1-1, with 9 bases aligning to TRBD1. CDR1 and CDR2 (germline): SEHNR, FQNEAQ (reference sequence). This CDR3 contains 16 residues. V dropped 6 bases and J dropped 4; count of bases not matched to a gene: 12. As DNA, the CDR3 is TGTGCCAGCAGAGCAGGAAAAGGACAGGGGACCACTGAAGCTTTCTTT. Amino acids: CASRAGKGQGTTEAFF.

The count of this clone is one. This chain connects TRBV7-9 to TRBJ2-7, with D unresolved. Germline loops: CDR1 SEHNR, CDR2 FQNEAQ (reference sequence). The ends were cut back, 5 bases at V and 3 bases at J, with 14 bases in the middle. The CDR3 has 14 amino acids. CDR3 nucleotide sequence: TGTGCCAGCAGCCCCCCTCCGCTTGACTACGAGCAGTACTTC. This gives the protein CASSPPPLDYEQYF.

V is TRBV5-6 and J is TRBJ2-7; 7 nucleotides line up with TRBD2. The CDR3 is 13 residues long. V was pared by 4 bases and J by 9 bases, with 10 bases of the junction left unmatched. Germline values: CDR1 SGHDT, CDR2 YYEEEE. The CDR3 loop is CASSSGAVFGQYF. CDR3 bases: TGTGCCAGCAGCAGCGGGGCGGTCTTCGGGCAGTACTTC.

V gene TRBV7-9 combines with J gene TRBJ2-5, with 8 bases matching TRBD2. The CDR3 spans 16 residues. The ends lost 5 bases at V and 7 bases at J; junction bases unmatched: 15. Per germline, CDR1 SEHNR and CDR2 FQNEAQ (reference sequence). CDR3 protein: CASSDTSGRTLGTQYF. The CDR3, as DNA: TGTGCCAGCAGCGACACTAGCGGTAGGACGTTAGGGACCCAGTACTTC. The whole variable domain, remainder taken from reference TRBV7-9 and TRBJ2-5, is DTGVSQNPRHKITKRGQNVTFRCDPISEHNRLYWYRQTLGQGPEFLTYFQNEAQLEKSRLLSDRFSAERPKGSFSTLEIQRTEQGDSAMYLCASSDTSGRTLGTQYFGPGTRLLVL.

J is TRBJ1-5 and V is TRBV5-8; tentatively, D is TRBD1 (5 bases). This CDR3 comprises 16 residues. CDR1 is SGHTS and CDR2 is YDEGEE in the germline V gene. V was pared by 4 bases and J by 4 bases, with 18 bases between. The CDR3 sequence: CASSPPGWGGNQPQHF. The CDR3 nucleotides read TGTGCCAGCAGCCCGCCGGGGTGGGGGGGGAATCAGCCCCAGCATTTT.